This entry is about one T cell receptor beta chain. Every diagnosis used clinical symptoms, serum thyroxine and TRAb, thyroid ultrasound and orbital computed tomography. CDR1 is MDHEN and CDR2 is SYDVKM in the germline V gene. The CDR3 covers 16 residues. V was trimmed by 4 bases and J by 2 bases, leaving 18 bases between them. The data were obtained in a study of T cells in Graves' hyperthyroidism and ophthalmopathy. RNA transcripts gave rise to amplified TCR beta CDR3 regions. Initially, a first-round RT-PCR of the TCR CDR3 employed the HTBI primer set. TCRdb reanalysed the multiplex PCR reads using MiXCR and keeps one entry per CDR3 protein. The data hold 250,000 to 300,000 distinct CDR3 sequences, with about 14% observed a single time.

The specimen was blood. The sequence derives from a woman aged 40 to 50 with Graves' hyperthyroidism that later progressed to Graves' ophthalmopathy. This chain links TRBV28 with TRBJ2-7, with a tentative D call TRBD2 (6 bases). The CDR3 sequence: CASSWRRTIVAYEQYF. Here the CDR3 DNA reads TGTGCCAGCAGTTGGCGACGGACTATTGTTGCCTACGAGCAGTACTTC.